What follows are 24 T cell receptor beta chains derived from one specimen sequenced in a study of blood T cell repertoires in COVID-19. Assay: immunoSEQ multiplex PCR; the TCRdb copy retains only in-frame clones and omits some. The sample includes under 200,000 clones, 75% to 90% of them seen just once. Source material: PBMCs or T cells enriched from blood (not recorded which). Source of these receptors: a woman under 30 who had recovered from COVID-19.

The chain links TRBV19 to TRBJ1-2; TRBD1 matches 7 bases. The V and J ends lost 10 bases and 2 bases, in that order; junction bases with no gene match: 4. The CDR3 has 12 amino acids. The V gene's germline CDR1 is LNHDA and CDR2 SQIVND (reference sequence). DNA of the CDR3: TGTGCCACCGTACAGGGGAACTATGGCTACACCTTC. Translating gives CATVQGNYGYTF.

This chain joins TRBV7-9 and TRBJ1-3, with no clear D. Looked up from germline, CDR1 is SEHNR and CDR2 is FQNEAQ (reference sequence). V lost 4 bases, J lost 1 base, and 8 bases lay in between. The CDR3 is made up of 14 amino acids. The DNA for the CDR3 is TGTGCCAGCAGCTCGACAAGATCTGGAAACACCATATATTTT. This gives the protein CASSSTRSGNTIYF.

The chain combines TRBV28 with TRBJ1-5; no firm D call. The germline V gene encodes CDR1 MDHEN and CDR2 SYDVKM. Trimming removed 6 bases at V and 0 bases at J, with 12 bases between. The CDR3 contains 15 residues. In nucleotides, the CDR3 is TGTGCCAGCAGGACTTTAACCCATAGCAATCAGCCCCAGCATTTT. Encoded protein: CASRTLTHSNQPQHF.

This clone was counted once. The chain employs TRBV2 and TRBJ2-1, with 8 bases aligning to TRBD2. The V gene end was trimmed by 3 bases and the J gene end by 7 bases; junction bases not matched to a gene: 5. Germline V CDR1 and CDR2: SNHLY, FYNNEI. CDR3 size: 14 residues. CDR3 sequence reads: CASSEASGWNEQFF. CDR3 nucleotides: TGTGCCAGCAGTGAGGCTAGCGGGTGGAATGAGCAGTTCTTC.

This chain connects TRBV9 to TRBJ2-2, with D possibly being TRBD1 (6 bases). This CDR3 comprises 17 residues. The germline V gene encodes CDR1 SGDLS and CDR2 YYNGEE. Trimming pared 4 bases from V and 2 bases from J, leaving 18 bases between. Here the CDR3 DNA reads TGTGCCAGCAGCAAAGCCAGGACAGCCCGAAACACCGGGGAGCTGTTTTTT. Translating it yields CASSKARTARNTGELFF.

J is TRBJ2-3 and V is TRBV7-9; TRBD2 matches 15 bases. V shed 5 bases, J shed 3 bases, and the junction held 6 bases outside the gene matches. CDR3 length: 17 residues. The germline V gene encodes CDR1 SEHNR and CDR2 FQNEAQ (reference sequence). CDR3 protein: CASSVTGLAGGTDTQYF. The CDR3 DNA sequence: TGTGCCAGCAGCGTGACCGGACTAGCGGGAGGGACAGATACGCAGTATTTT.

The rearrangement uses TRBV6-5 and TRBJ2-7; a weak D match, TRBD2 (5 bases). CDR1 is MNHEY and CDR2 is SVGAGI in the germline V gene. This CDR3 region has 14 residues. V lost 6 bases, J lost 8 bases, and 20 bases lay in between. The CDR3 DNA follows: TGTGCCAGCAGCCCGGACTTGAATCAAAGGCAGCAGTACTTC. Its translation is CASSPDLNQRQQYF.

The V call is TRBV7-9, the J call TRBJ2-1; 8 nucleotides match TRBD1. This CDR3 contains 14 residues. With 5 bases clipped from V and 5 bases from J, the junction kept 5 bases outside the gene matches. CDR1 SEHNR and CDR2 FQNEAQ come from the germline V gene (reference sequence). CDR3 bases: TGTGCCAGCAGCCCGGGACAGGTAAACAATGAGCAGTTCTTC. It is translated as CASSPGQVNNEQFF.

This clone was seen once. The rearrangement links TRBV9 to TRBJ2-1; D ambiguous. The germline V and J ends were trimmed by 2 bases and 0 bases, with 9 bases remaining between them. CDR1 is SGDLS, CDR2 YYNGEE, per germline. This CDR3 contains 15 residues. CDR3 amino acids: CASSVTYHSYNEQFF. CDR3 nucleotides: TGTGCCAGCAGCGTCACTTACCACTCCTACAATGAGCAGTTCTTC.

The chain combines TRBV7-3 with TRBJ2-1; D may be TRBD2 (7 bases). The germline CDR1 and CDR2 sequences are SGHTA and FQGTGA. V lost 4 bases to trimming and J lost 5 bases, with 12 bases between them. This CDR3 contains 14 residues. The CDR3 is CASSSVGGHNEQFF. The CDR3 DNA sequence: TGTGCCAGCAGCTCCGTGGGGGGGCACAATGAGCAGTTCTTC.

The CDR3 sequence: CASSQEASGRIEQFF. The CDR3 DNA reads TGCGCCAGCAGCCAAGAGGCTAGCGGGAGAATTGAGCAGTTCTTC. The chain uses TRBV4-1 and TRBJ2-1, with 10 bases that match TRBD2. Trimming took 0 bases from V and 9 from J; bases not matched to a gene: 5. Germline-derived CDR1 and CDR2 are MGHRA and YSYEKL. The CDR3 is made up of 15 amino acids.

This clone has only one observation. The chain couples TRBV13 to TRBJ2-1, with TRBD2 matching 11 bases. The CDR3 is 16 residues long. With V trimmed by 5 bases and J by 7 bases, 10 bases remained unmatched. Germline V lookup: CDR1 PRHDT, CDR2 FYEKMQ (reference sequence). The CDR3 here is CASSERTSGLFNEQFF. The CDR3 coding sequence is TGTGCCAGCAGCGAGAGGACTAGCGGGTTGTTTAATGAGCAGTTCTTC.

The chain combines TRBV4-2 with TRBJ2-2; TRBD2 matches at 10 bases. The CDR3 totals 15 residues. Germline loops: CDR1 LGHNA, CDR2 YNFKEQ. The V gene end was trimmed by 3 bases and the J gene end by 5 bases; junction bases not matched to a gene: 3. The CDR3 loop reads CASSQSGRGTGELFF. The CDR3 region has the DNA TGTGCCAGCAGCCAGAGCGGGAGGGGGACCGGGGAGCTGTTTTTT.

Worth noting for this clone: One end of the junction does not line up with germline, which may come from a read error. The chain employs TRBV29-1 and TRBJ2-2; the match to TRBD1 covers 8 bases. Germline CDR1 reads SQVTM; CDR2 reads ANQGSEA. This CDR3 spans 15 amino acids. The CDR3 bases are TGCAACGTTGAAGGGCAGGGGGCAGGGCCCGGGGAGCTGTTTTTT. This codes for CNVEGQGAGPGELFF.

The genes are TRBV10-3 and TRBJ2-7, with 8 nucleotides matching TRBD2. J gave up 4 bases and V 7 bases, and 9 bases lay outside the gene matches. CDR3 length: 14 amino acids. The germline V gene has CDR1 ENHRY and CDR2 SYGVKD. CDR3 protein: CAINSAGARYEQYF. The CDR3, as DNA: TGTGCCATCAATTCAGCGGGAGCCAGGTACGAGCAGTACTTC.

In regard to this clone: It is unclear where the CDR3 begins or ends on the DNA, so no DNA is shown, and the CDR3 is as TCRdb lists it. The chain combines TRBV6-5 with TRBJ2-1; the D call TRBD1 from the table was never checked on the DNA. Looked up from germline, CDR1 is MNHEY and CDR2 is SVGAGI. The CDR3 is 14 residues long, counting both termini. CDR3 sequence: CASILGAPHNEQFF.

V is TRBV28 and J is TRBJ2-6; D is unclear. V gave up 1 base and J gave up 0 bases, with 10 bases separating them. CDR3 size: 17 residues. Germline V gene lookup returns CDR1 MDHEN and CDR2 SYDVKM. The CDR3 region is CASSLYAESSGANVLTF. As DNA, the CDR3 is TGTGCCAGCAGTTTATATGCGGAGAGCTCTGGGGCCAACGTCCTGACTTTC.

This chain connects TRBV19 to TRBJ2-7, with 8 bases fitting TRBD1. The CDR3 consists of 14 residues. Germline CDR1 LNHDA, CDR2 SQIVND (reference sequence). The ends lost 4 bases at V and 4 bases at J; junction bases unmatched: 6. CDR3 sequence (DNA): TGTGCCAGTAGTACCTACAGGGGGGCATACGAGCAGTACTTC. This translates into CASSTYRGAYEQYF.

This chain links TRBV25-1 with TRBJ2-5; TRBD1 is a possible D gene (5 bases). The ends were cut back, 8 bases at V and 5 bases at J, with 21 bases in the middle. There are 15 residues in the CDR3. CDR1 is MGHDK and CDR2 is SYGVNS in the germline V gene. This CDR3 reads CASAGLVGGLETQYF. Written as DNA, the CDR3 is TGTGCCAGCGCAGGGCTCGTCGGCGGTCTGGAGACCCAGTACTTC.

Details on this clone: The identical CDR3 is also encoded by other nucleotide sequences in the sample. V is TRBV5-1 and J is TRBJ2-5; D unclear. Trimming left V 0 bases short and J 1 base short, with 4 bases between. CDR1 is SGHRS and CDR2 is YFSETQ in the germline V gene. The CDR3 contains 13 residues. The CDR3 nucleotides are TGCGCCAGCAGCTTGGGGCTCCAAGAGACCCAGTACTTC. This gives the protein CASSLGLQETQYF.

The CDR3 is CAWSVGRASYEQYF. The CDR3 DNA is TGTGCCTGGAGTGTAGGGAGAGCGAGCTACGAGCAGTACTTC. This rearrangement joins TRBV30 to TRBJ2-7, with D possibly matching TRBD2 (5 bases). This CDR3 is built from 14 residues. With 0 bases removed from V and 3 bases from J, the gap between germline ends came to 12 bases. Per the germline V gene, CDR1 is GTSNPN and CDR2 is SVGIG (reference sequence).

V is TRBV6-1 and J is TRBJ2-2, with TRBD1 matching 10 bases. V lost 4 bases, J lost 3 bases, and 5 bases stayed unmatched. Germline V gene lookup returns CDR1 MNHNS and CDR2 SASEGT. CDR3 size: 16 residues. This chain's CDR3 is CASSAGTGVYTGELFF. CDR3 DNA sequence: TGTGCCAGCAGTGCCGGGACAGGGGTATACACCGGGGAGCTGTTTTTT.

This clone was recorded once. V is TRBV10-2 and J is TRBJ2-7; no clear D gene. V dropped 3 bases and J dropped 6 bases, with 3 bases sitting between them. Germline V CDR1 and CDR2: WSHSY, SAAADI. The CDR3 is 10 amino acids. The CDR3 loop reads CASSDFEQYF. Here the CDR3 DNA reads TGCGCCAGCAGTGACTTCGAGCAGTACTTC.

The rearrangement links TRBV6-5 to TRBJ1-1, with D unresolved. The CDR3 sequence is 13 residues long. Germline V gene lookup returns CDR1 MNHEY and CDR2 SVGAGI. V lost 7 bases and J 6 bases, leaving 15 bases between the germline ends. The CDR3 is CASMVKTGPEAFF. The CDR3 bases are TGTGCCAGCATGGTCAAAACGGGTCCTGAAGCTTTCTTT.